This T cell receptor beta chain was obtained from a study of cytomegalovirus exposure and HLA in healthy donors (dated by TCRdb to 2017 to 2019). The study in broad terms: According to a later analysis, one platform produced both the roughly 110 validation repertoires and the 666 repertoires of the first cohort. To predict cytomegalovirus infection status, the study combined high-throughput TCR immunosequencing, statistical association of individual TCRs with disease status, and machine learning. Along with the roughly 710-subject first cohort, a separate validation cohort of more than 90 different subjects was used. The study was designed to test whether signatures of past pathogen exposure could be identified by cataloging public T cell receptors. What the authors observed across the whole study: In the study, approximately 160 TCR beta chains were listed as associated with cytomegalovirus. Cytomegalovirus status was reported to be diagnosed by the classifier with high specificity and sensitivity in both the original and validation cohorts. Most TCR sequences were observed very rarely across donors, whereas some public TCRs were present in many individuals. All 120 or so repertoires were used to score co-occurrence in the validation cohort in a later analysis, because that analysis had no HLA typing for the cohort. The authors suggested that the approach could potentially be extended to other disease states and immunological phenotypes. Of the cluster scores, 90% to 95% were above 0 in a later analysis, which found that TCRs clustered in the first cohort also tended to co-occur in the 95 to 150 validation repertoires. In vitro tests confirmed that a few of the cytomegalovirus-associated TCR beta chains recognize cytomegalovirus antigens.

Regarding this clone: The antigen this receptor binds is unknown. No base quality information exists; no much larger clone differs at one position.

The library came from the immunoSEQ multiplex PCR assay. The authors' pipeline ran thus. A statistical classification framework was built for diagnosing cytomegalovirus status from the catalog of TCR beta chain sequences. TCRdb took over this immuneACCESS table, retaining in-frame rearrangements with V and J assigned. Such tables are incomplete; in checked studies, under half of the missing clones stem from an unresolved V gene, and the remainder is unexplained. Clone size and V and J calls were adopted from that table, with D and trimming inferred from the DNA. This sample gives 250,000 to 350,000 clones in total; roughly 88% of them show up just once. The leading ten clones occupy approximately 0.9% of the sample. The donors were included in the validation cohort of roughly 120 subjects, a group kept apart from the approximately 650-subject first cohort. From cysteine to phenylalanine, the CDR3 is 14 amino acids long. The DNA shown is the 42-base CDR3, in frame from base 1. For CDR1 and CDR2, the germline V gene (reference sequence) lists LNHDA and SQIVND. The V end loses 1 base and the J end loses 7 bases, and a stretch of 11 bases separates them.

Sequencing was performed on PBMCs. The receptor chain draws on TRBV19 and TRBJ2-4, with a weak D call of TRBD2 (5 bases match). The receptor comes from a man under 40 in good health and CMV-seronegative. CDR3 reads: CASSIGRGYNIQYF. The DNA sequence reads TGTGCCAGTAGTATAGGGAGAGGGTACAACATTCAGTACTTC.